The TCR beta chain described here comes from a study of CD8+CD57+ T cells in acquired aplastic anemia. About the study: Recorded DNA amounts for sorted CD4+ and CD8+ cells had an average of 3.2 ug.

The CDR3 totals 14 residues. The V gene lost 6 bases and the J gene lost 7 bases, with 13 bases spanning the gap. Whole-study results and caveats: Fewer than 35 sequences, all CD8+ CDR3, were shared between patients and controls. For CD8+ Simpson's diversity, patients and controls showed no significant difference.

This clonotype was seen ten or more times. Antigen specificity is unknown. Genomic DNA, serving as template, underwent TCR beta VDJ and CDR3 profiling. Via MiXCR, TCRdb re-called the reads, giving one row per CDR3 protein. Of around 200,000 distinct CDR3 sequences listed, about half are singletons. The sequenced patients had an expansion of CD8+CD57+ cells seen by flow cytometry. Prior therapy had not been administered to any patient at the time of blood sampling. This chain connects TRBV12-3 or TRBV12-4 to TRBJ1-6; the D gene is possibly TRBD1 (6 bases). This clonotype originated in a human donor with aplastic anemia. The sequencing sample was made of sorted CD4+, CD8+, or CD8+CD57+ T cells (not recorded which) from PBMCs. The CDR3 loop reads CASRSGAENSPLHF. DNA for the CDR3: TGTGCCAGCAGATCAGGGGCAGAAAATTCACCCCTCCACTTT.